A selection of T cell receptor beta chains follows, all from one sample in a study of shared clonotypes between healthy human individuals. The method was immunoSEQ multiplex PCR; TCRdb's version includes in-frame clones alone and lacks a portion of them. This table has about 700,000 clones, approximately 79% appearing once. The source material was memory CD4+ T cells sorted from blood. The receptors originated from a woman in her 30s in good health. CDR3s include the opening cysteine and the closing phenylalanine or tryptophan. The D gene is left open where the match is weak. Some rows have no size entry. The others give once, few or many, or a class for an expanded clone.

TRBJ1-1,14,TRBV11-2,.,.,TGTGCCAGCAGCTTAGCAGGTCTCAACACTGAAGCTTTCTTT,CASSLAGLNTEAFF
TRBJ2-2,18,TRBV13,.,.,TGTGCCAGCAGCTCCCCCCGTGGGGAGCGTCCGAACACCGGGGAGCTGTTTTTT,CASSSPRGERPNTGELFF
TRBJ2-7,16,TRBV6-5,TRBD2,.,TGTGCCAGCAGTTACTCGAGCCTAGCGGGAGGCTACGAGCAGTACTTC,CASSYSSLAGGYEQYF
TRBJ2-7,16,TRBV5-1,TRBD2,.,TGCGCCAGCAGCTCCCGACTAGCGGGAGGGTTCTACGAGCAGTACTTC,CASSSRLAGGFYEQYF
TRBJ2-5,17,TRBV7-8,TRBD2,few,TGTGCCAGCAGCTTAGAAGGACTAGCGGGAGGCCAAGAGACCCAGTACTTC,CASSLEGLAGGQETQYF
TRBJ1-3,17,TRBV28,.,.,TGTGCCAGCAGCCTCGGGGGGCGAGGGGATTCTGGAAACACCATATATTTT,CASSLGGRGDSGNTIYF
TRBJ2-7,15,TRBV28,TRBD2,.,TGTGCCAGCAGTTCCGGGACTAGCGGGAGACACGAGCAGTACTTC,CASSSGTSGRHEQYF
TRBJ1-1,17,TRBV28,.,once,TGTGCCAGCAGGAGCAGTTTATTCCTAGGGTTGAACACTGAAGCTTTCTTT,CASRSSLFLGLNTEAFF
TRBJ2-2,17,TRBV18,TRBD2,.,TGTGCCAGCTCACCGCGGTTTAGCGGGGGCAACACCGGGGAGCTGTTTTTT,CASSPRFSGGNTGELFF
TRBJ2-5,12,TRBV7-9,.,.,TGTGCCAGCAGCCAGACATCCGGGACTCTCTACTTC,CASSQTSGTLYF
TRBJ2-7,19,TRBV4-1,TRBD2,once,TGCGCCAGCAGTAAACACACCGCCGGGACTAGCGGGGGACCCTACGAGCAGTACTTC,CASSKHTAGTSGGPYEQYF
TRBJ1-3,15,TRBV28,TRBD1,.,TGTGCCAGCAGGGCCACAGGGGGAGGTGGAAACACCATATATTTT,CASRATGGGGNTIYF
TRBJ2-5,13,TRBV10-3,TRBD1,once,TGTGCCATCAGTCGGGACAGTCAAGAGACCCAGTACTTC,CAISRDSQETQYF
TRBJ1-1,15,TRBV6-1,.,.,TGTGCCAGCAGTGAATATGGCCGTCCGGGAACTGAAGCTTTCTTT,CASSEYGRPGTEAFF
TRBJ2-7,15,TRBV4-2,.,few,TGTGCCAGCAGCCAAGAATCGAGCGGCTCCTACGAGCAGTACTTC,CASSQESSGSYEQYF
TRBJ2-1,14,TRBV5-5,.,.,TGTGCCAGCAGCTTAGCGGCTCTCTACAATGAGCAGTTCTTC,CASSLAALYNEQFF